The next 9 T cell receptor beta chains were all read from a single sample in a study of blood T cell repertoires in COVID-19. The data were produced by immunoSEQ multiplex PCR, yet TCRdb's version contains in-frame clones alone and is incomplete. The table lists tens of thousands of clones, 80% to 90% of them singletons. Material for sequencing was peripheral blood. The receptors here all came from a man older than 75 with acute or convalescent COVID-19.

This chain links TRBV9 with TRBJ1-2; D remains ambiguous. Trimming took 2 bases from V and 7 from J, leaving 12 bases between them. Germline lookup yields CDR1 SGDLS and CDR2 YYNGEE. This CDR3 is built from 13 residues. Written as DNA, the CDR3 is TGTGCCAGCAGCGTTCAAATTGCGGGTGGCTACACCTTC. Translating it yields CASSVQIAGGYTF.

The rearrangement links TRBV24-1 to TRBJ2-1; 7 bases are shared with TRBD2. With 4 bases clipped from V and 6 bases from J, the junction kept 11 bases outside the gene matches. Germline CDR1 reads KGHDR; CDR2 reads SFDVKD. This CDR3 contains 16 residues. CDR3 region: CATSDPRPGGINEQFF. In nucleotides, the CDR3 is TGTGCCACCAGTGACCCTCGACCGGGAGGAATCAATGAGCAGTTCTTC.

The chain carries TRBV5-5 and TRBJ2-1, with 7 bases identical to TRBD2. The CDR3 totals 14 residues. V dropped 6 bases and J dropped 6; count of bases not matched to a gene: 9. Germline V gene lookup returns CDR1 SGHKS and CDR2 YYEKEE (reference sequence). CDR3 DNA: TGTGCCAGCAACACCGGGACTATTTCCAATGAGCAGTTCTTC. Translating it yields CASNTGTISNEQFF.

The chain is built from TRBV7-3 and TRBJ2-5; D is unclear. Trimming took 3 bases from V and 2 from J, leaving 7 bases between them. The CDR3 sequence is 13 residues long. CDR1 is SGHTA and CDR2 is FQGTGA in the germline V gene. The CDR3 loop reads CASSFNEQETQYF. In DNA, the CDR3 is TGTGCCAGCAGCTTTAACGAGCAAGAGACCCAGTACTTC.

The chain combines TRBV12-3 or TRBV12-4 with TRBJ1-2; D unclear. Trimming took off 10 bases at V and 13 bases at J, with 13 bases between the two ends. CDR3 length: 9 amino acids. The CDR3 region is CATVPLGTF. CDR3 nucleotide sequence: TGTGCCACCGTGCCTCTAGGCACCTTC.

The rearrangement links TRBV6-6 to TRBJ1-5; the D gene is possibly TRBD1 (6 bases). Germline CDR1 reads MNHNY; CDR2 reads SVGAGI (reference sequence). The CDR3 runs to 14 residues. Between the trimmed V and J ends, which lost 7 bases and 5 bases, there was a span of 15 bases. The chain's CDR3 is CASTLDRTDQPQHF. In nucleotides, the CDR3 is TGTGCCAGCACCCTCGACAGGACCGATCAGCCCCAGCATTTT.

This chain connects TRBV2 to TRBJ1-6; 7 nucleotides match TRBD1. CDR1 SNHLY and CDR2 FYNNEI come from the germline V gene. Germline trimming cut 3 bases from V and 5 bases from J; bases unmatched to any gene: 4. The length of the CDR3 is 15 residues. The CDR3 region is CASSEETGNNSPLHF. In DNA, the CDR3 is TGTGCCAGCAGTGAGGAGACAGGGAATAATTCACCCCTCCACTTT. Full variable domain (outside the CDR3, taken from reference TRBV2 and TRBJ1-6): EPEVTQTPSHQVTQMGQEVILRCVPISNHLYFYWYRQILGQKVEFLVSFYNNEISEKSEIFDDQFSVERPDGSNFTLKIRSTKLEDSAMYFCASSEETGNNSPLHFGNGTRLTVT.

The chain uses TRBV5-4 and TRBJ2-1, with D uncertain. Between the trimmed V and J ends, which lost 0 bases and 0 bases, there was a span of 10 bases. Germline CDR1 is SGHNT and CDR2 is YYREEE (reference sequence). The CDR3 has 16 residues. This CDR3 reads CASSLGGLSSYNEQFF. The CDR3 region has the DNA TGTGCCAGCAGCTTGGGAGGCCTAAGCTCCTACAATGAGCAGTTCTTC.

On this clone itself: An end of the junction differs from the germline gene, which may be a read error. The rearrangement links TRBV7-2 to TRBJ2-5; 8 bases line up with TRBD2. The CDR3 covers 14 residues. CDR1 and CDR2 (germline): SGHTA, FQGNSA. CDR3 bases: TGTGCAAGCAAACCGGGAGGGGGGAAAGAGACCCAGTACTTC. Translation gives CASKPGGGKETQYF.